The text below deals with one T cell receptor beta chain. Its antigen is currently unknown. The data stem from a study of CD8 T cells in ankylosing spondylitis. TCRdb called the 5' RACE reads again in MiXCR, with one record for every CDR3 protein. The sample shows roughly 260,000 distinct CDR3 sequences, approximately 20% of them seen only once. Regarding the study as a whole: Made up of about eight highly homologous variants, a TCR beta motif appeared characteristic of ankylosing spondylitis blood. Disease-associated clones were reportedly significantly overrepresented in matched ankylosing spondylitis synovial fluid. A subset of motif variants has previously been described in the synovial fluid and blood of reactive arthritis.

This CDR3 spans 15 amino acids. With 0 bases clipped from V and 7 bases from J, the junction kept 6 bases outside the gene matches. Germline CDR1 SGDLS, CDR2 YYNGEE. The receptor was isolated from a male donor with ankylosing spondylitis or in good health (not recorded which). Sequenced: blood, either unsorted or a sorted T cell fraction (not recorded which). This chain joins TRBV9 and TRBJ2-2; 7 bases are shared with TRBD1. The CDR3 coding sequence is TGTGCCAGCAGCGTAGGAGGGGGCGCAGGCGGGGAGCTGTTTTTT. This sequence encodes CASSVGGGAGGELFF.